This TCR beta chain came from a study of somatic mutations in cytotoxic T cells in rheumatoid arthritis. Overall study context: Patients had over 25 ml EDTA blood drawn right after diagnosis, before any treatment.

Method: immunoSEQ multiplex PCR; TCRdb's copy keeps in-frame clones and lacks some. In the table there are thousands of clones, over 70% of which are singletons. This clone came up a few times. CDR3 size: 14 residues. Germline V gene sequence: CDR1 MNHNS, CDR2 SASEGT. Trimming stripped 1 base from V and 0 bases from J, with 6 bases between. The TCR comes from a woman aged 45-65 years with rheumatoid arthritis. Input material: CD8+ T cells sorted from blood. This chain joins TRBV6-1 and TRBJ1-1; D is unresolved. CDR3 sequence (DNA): TGTGCCAGCAGTGAAGGCGTTCTGAACACTGAAGCTTTCTTT. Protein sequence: CASSEGVLNTEAFF.